This T cell receptor (beta chain) was sequenced during a study of shared clonotypes between healthy human individuals. In regard to this clone: Its target is unknown.

Splitting of each subset's genomic DNA was done evenly across several immunoSEQ plates. Only in-frame clones appear in the TCRdb table, and some are missing; sequencing was by immunoSEQ multiplex PCR. Among about 1 million clones listed, roughly 80% were seen once. Whole-study findings and limits: Four donors shared approximately 5% of their naive CD4 clonotypes. Estimated richness values were generally larger in naive subsets than in memory subsets.

Both subsets, CD45RA+ naive and CD45RA-negative memory, were split from the CD4+ cells. The source is a man between 18 and 29 years old in good health. Sequencing was performed on memory CD4+ T cells sorted from blood. Subset: CD45RA-negative fraction.

CDR3 sequence (DNA): TGTGCCAGCAGTTTAGGGGCAGGGAGGAATAACGCTGAAGCTTTCTTT. Translated: CASSLGAGRNNAEAFF. V gene TRBV27 combines with J gene TRBJ1-1, with TRBD1 as a possible D gene (5 bases). CDR3 size: 16 residues. The germline V gene has CDR1 MNHEY and CDR2 SMNVEV (reference sequence). Trimming removed 2 bases at V and 6 bases at J, with 19 bases between.